The rows below give T cell receptor beta chains drawn from one sample of a study of cytomegalovirus exposure and HLA in healthy donors. Sequencing used immunoSEQ multiplex PCR; TCRdb keeps in-frame clones, though not all of them. The repertoire includes around 150,000 clones, around 80% of them detected once, and under 7.5% sits in the top ten. Sequenced input: PBMCs. The origin of the receptors is a man in his fifties in good health and CMV-seropositive. Each CDR3 is given with its conserved first and last residue. The order of the fields is CDR3 length, D gene, V gene, J gene, clone size, CDR3 DNA, CDR3 protein. D genes are given only for firm matches. Size values are once, few and many counts, or a class for expanded clones, and some rows have none.

>12|TRBD1|TRBV5-6|TRBJ2-7|.
TGTGCCAGCACCGCAGGGGGCAACGAGCAGTACTTC
CASTAGGNEQYF
>11|.|TRBV20-1|TRBJ2-1|.
TGCAGTGCTAGAGACCGCAATGAGCAGTTCTTC
CSARDRNEQFF
>15|.|TRBV5-8|TRBJ2-7|.
TGTGCCAGCAGCTTGGAGGTCCTTGAGGGCTACGAGCAGTACTTC
CASSLEVLEGYEQYF
>15|TRBD1|TRBV27|TRBJ1-2|once
TGTGCCAGCAGCGGAGATTTCAGGGGGAAGGGTGGCTACACCTTC
CASSGDFRGKGGYTF
>14|TRBD1|TRBV30|TRBJ2-5|.
TGTGCCTGGGCGACAGGGGTGGGCCAAGAGACCCAGTACTTC
CAWATGVGQETQYF
>16|.|TRBV7-8|TRBJ2-3|.
TGTGCCAGCAGCTTAGTTCGCGGGGCAGGGTCAGATACGCAGTATTTT
CASSLVRGAGSDTQYF
>13|.|TRBV6-5|TRBJ2-2|.
TGTGCCAGCAGCGCTAGCCGCCACGGGGAGCTGTTTTTT
CASSASRHGELFF
>14|.|TRBV6-6|TRBJ1-5|.
TGTGCCAGCAGTCGCGACAGGTTGAATCAGCCCCAGCATTTT
CASSRDRLNQPQHF
>15|.|TRBV7-3|TRBJ1-5|.
TGTGCCAGCAGCTTAGGTATTACTGTAATCAAGCCCCAGCATTTT
CASSLGITVIKPQHF
>14|.|TRBV7-7|TRBJ2-2|.
TGTGCCAGCAGCTTCTCAGGGGGGACCGGGGAGCTGTTTTTT
CASSFSGGTGELFF
>14|.|TRBV27|TRBJ1-4|few
TGTGCCAGCAGTTTATCGGCAGGGGTTGAAAAACTGTTTTTT
CASSLSAGVEKLFF
>14|TRBD1|TRBV9|TRBJ2-7|.
TGTGCCAGCAGCGTGGGGACAGGGGACTACGAGCAGTACTTC
CASSVGTGDYEQYF
>13|.|TRBV6-1|TRBJ2-5|once
TGTGCCAGCAGTGAACTGGCCCAAGAGACCCAGTACTTC
CASSELAQETQYF
>11|.|TRBV19|TRBJ1-1|.
TGTGCCACGAGACAGAACACTGAAGCTTTCTTT
CATRQNTEAFF
>14|TRBD1|TRBV5-1|TRBJ1-6|.
TGCGCCAGCAGCCCCAGACAGGGTGATTCACCCCTCCACTTT
CASSPRQGDSPLHF
>13|TRBD1|TRBV5-6|TRBJ1-2|.
TGTGCCAGCAGCCCGACAGGGGAAGATGGCTACACCTTC
CASSPTGEDGYTF
>15|.|TRBV7-6|TRBJ2-2|once
TGTGCCAGCAGCTTAGGAGCAGGCGACACCGGGGAGCTGTTTTTT
CASSLGAGDTGELFF
>12|TRBD2|TRBV19|TRBJ2-1|.
TGTGCCAGTAGTAGCATTAGCGGGGAGCAGTTCTTC
CASSSISGEQFF
>15|.|TRBV5-1|TRBJ1-1|.
TGCGCCAGCAGCTTGTCGGAGGGCAGAGGGACTGAAGCTTTCTTT
CASSLSEGRGTEAFF
>15|.|TRBV10-3|TRBJ2-3|.
TGTGCCATCAGTGAGTCGGGGGACTTCACAGATACGCAGTATTTT
CAISESGDFTDTQYF
>19|TRBD1|TRBV10-1|TRBJ1-1|.
TGCGCCACCCCGACCCCCCGGGACAGGGTTGGGGCGGTGAACACTGAAGCTTTCTTT
CATPTPRDRVGAVNTEAFF
>16|TRBD1|TRBV14|TRBJ2-3|.
TGTGCCAGCAGCCGATGGGACAGGGGGGGAGGAGATACGCAGTATTTT
CASSRWDRGGGDTQYF
>14|.|TRBV27|TRBJ1-1|.
TGTGCCAGCAGTTTGGCGGGGGCGAACACTGAAGCTTTCTTT
CASSLAGANTEAFF
>15|.|TRBV10-3|TRBJ1-3|.
TGTGCCATCGGGAACAGGGCACTCTCTGGAAACACCATATATTTT
CAIGNRALSGNTIYF
>14|TRBD1|TRBV19|TRBJ1-2|.
TGTGCCAGTAGTATACAAAACAACAGGGGTGGCTACACCTTC
CASSIQNNRGGYTF
>14|TRBD1|TRBV10-3|TRBJ1-1|.
TGTGCCATCAGTGAAAGGACAGGGGTGACTGAAGCTTTCTTT
CAISERTGVTEAFF
>14|TRBD2|TRBV27|TRBJ2-1|many
TGTGCCAGCAGTTTAGTAGCGGGGTTCTATGAGCAGTTCTTC
CASSLVAGFYEQFF
>14|.|TRBV9|TRBJ2-5|.
TGTGCCAGCAGCGACAGGGCAGGGCTGGGGGAGCAGTACTTC
CASSDRAGLGEQYF
>15|.|TRBV14|TRBJ1-2|.
TGTGCCAGCAGCCAAGGGGGAGAGGGCGCGACGGGCTACACCTTC
CASSQGGEGATGYTF
>14|.|TRBV27|TRBJ1-2|.
TGTGCCAGCAGTTTAGGCAGGGCCTCCTATGGCTACACCTTC
CASSLGRASYGYTF
>17|TRBD2|TRBV10-3|TRBJ2-1|few
TGTGCCATCAGGGAACAGCTAGCGGGAGTTTTAGTAGATGAGCAGTTCTTC
CAIREQLAGVLVDEQFF
>13|.|TRBV19|TRBJ2-1|.
TGTGCCAGTCAAGCGGACCACTACAATGAGCAGTTCTTC
CASQADHYNEQFF
>15|.|TRBV4-1|TRBJ2-1|.
TGCGCCAGCAGCCCAGAACTAGGTTCCTACAATGAGCAGTTCTTC
CASSPELGSYNEQFF
>14|.|TRBV5-1|TRBJ1-1|.
TGCGCCAGCAGCCGGGACACATTGAACACTGAAGCTTTCTTT
CASSRDTLNTEAFF
>10|.|TRBV2|TRBJ1-1|.
TGTGCCAGCAGCCGGGCTGAAGCTTTCTTT
CASSRAEAFF
>15|.|TRBV2|TRBJ1-1|.
TGTGCCAGCAGAAGAGAGCACAGAAAGAACACTGAAGCTTTCTTT
CASRREHRKNTEAFF
>16|TRBD1|TRBV10-2|TRBJ2-7|.
TGCGCCAGCAGTGACCCGGGACAGGGGTTCTCCTACGAGCAGTACTTC
CASSDPGQGFSYEQYF